A single sample is the source of the 17 T cell receptor beta chains below, sequenced in a study of cytomegalovirus exposure and HLA in healthy donors. Profiled with immunoSEQ multiplex PCR; TCRdb holds only in-frame clones, not every one. This sample yields about 120,000 clones, of which approximately 89% are seen a single time; approximately 2% belongs to the top ten. The source material was PBMCs. The receptors derive from a man aged 18 to 35 in good health and CMV-seronegative.

This rearrangement joins TRBV9 to TRBJ1-2; no reliable D call. Germline loops: CDR1 SGDLS, CDR2 YYNGEE. Trimming left V 0 bases short and J 4 bases short, with 16 bases between. This CDR3 is built from 16 residues. CDR3 amino acids: CASSVEPRAGSYGYTF. The CDR3 DNA is TGTGCCAGCAGCGTAGAGCCCCGAGCTGGTAGCTATGGCTACACCTTC. Combining the CDR3 with reference TRBV9 and TRBJ1-2 gives the whole variable domain DSGVTQTPKHLITATGQRVTLRCSPRSGDLSVYWYQQSLDQGLQFLIQYYNGEERAKGNILERFSAQQFPDLHSELNLSSLELGDSALYFCASSVEPRAGSYGYTFGSGTRLTVV.

V is TRBV2 and J is TRBJ2-3, with D possibly being TRBD2 (6 bases). CDR3 length equals 14 residues. The ends were cut back, 4 bases at V and 4 bases at J, with 12 bases in the middle. The germline CDR1 and CDR2 sequences are SNHLY and FYNNEI. CDR3 residues: CASSGPGDADTQYF. The DNA of the CDR3 is TGTGCCAGCAGTGGTCCGGGGGATGCAGATACGCAGTATTTT.

The genes are TRBV5-1 and TRBJ2-7; a weak D match, TRBD1 (6 bases). Trimming removed 0 bases from V and 0 bases from J, with 10 bases in between. Per germline, CDR1 SGHRS and CDR2 YFSETQ. CDR3 length: 15 residues. CDR3 region: CASSLDTGISYEQYF. The CDR3, as DNA: TGCGCCAGCAGCTTGGATACAGGGATCTCCTACGAGCAGTACTTC.

The CDR3 DNA reads TGTGCCAGCAGCTCCACGGGACAGGTCTATGGCTACACCTTC. Protein product: CASSSTGQVYGYTF. V is TRBV11-2 and J is TRBJ1-2; 8 nucleotides agree with TRBD1. V was clipped by 4 bases and J by 4 bases; unmatched bases: 5. CDR1 and CDR2 from the germline V gene are SGHAT and FQNNGV. The CDR3 is 14 amino acids. The variable domain in full, with the rest retrieved from reference TRBV11-2 and TRBJ1-2, is EAGVAQSPRYKIIEKRQSVAFWCNPISGHATLYWYQQILGQGPKLLIQFQNNGVVDDSQLPKDRFSAERLKGVDSTLKIQPAKLEDSAVYLCASSSTGQVYGYTFGSGTRLTVV.

This chain links TRBV25-1 with TRBJ2-3; no firm D call. Trimming cost V 3 bases and J 7 bases, with 11 bases left between them. The CDR3 runs 13 residues. Per germline, CDR1 MGHDK and CDR2 SYGVNS. CDR3 DNA: TGTGCCAGCAGTGACTGGAGTAGGAATACGCAGTATTTT. Protein: CASSDWSRNTQYF.

For this clone: Other DNA sequences in the sample encode the same CDR3. This chain joins TRBV5-4 and TRBJ2-5; 7 nucleotides line up with TRBD1. V dropped 0 bases and J dropped 4; count of bases not matched to a gene: 0. In germline, CDR1 is SGHNT, CDR2 YYREEE (reference sequence). This CDR3 contains 13 residues. The CDR3 sequence: CASSLDRGETQYF. CDR3 bases: TGTGCCAGCAGCTTGGACAGGGGAGAGACCCAGTACTTC.

The chain employs TRBV7-9 and TRBJ2-7; 7 nucleotides align to TRBD2. V trimming: 7 bases; J trimming: 0 bases; junction bases outside the gene matches: 6. This CDR3 has 14 amino acids. Germline V gene lookup returns CDR1 SEHNR and CDR2 FQNEAQ (reference sequence). DNA for the CDR3: TGTGCCAGCACCCCTAGCGGTGCCTCCTACGAGCAGTACTTC. Its translation: CASTPSGASYEQYF.

This chain uses TRBV6-5 with TRBJ1-1; 7 bases line up with TRBD1. V shed 5 bases, J shed 2 bases, and the junction held 8 bases outside the gene matches. The CDR3 sequence is 15 residues long. CDR1 MNHEY and CDR2 SVGAGI come from the germline V gene. CDR3 nucleotide sequence: TGTGCCAGCAGTAAACAGGGGATTAGAAACACTGAAGCTTTCTTT. This translates into CASSKQGIRNTEAFF.

The chain combines TRBV6-1 with TRBJ1-2; tentative D call: TRBD1 (5 bases). V gave up 0 bases and J gave up 3 bases, with 8 bases separating them. The V gene's germline CDR1 is MNHNS and CDR2 SASEGT. CDR3 length: 14 residues. In DNA, the CDR3 is TGTGCCAGCAGTGAAGCCGGCAGGGACTATGGCTACACCTTC. It specifies CASSEAGRDYGYTF.

The chain combines TRBV5-6 with TRBJ2-5; 8 bases fit TRBD2. Trimming took 3 bases from V and 0 from J; bases not matched to a gene: 7. CDR1 SGHDT and CDR2 YYEEEE come from the germline V gene. This CDR3 is built from 16 residues. The CDR3 bases are TGTGCCAGCAGCTGGATACTAGCGGAGCACCAAGAGACCCAGTACTTC. Translated: CASSWILAEHQETQYF.

J is TRBJ2-3 and V is TRBV28; 7 bases map to TRBD1. Per germline, CDR1 MDHEN and CDR2 SYDVKM. CDR3 length equals 15 residues. The J segment lost 4 bases and the V segment lost 4 bases, leaving 8 bases of the junction unmatched. The CDR3 loop is CASSSPTGLADTQYF. The CDR3 bases are TGTGCCAGCAGTTCGCCGACAGGGTTGGCAGATACGCAGTATTTT.

V and J are TRBV15 and TRBJ1-5; D gene ambiguous. V lost 1 base, J lost 5 bases, and 9 bases lay in between. CDR1 is LNHNV and CDR2 is YYDKDF in the germline V gene (reference sequence). CDR3 length equals 14 residues. For the CDR3, the DNA is TGTGCCACCAGCAGAGGGGCAGATTATCAGCCCCAGCATTTT. Protein: CATSRGADYQPQHF. Complete variable domain (other parts from reference TRBV15 and TRBJ1-5): DAMVIQNPRYQVTQFGKPVTLSCSQTLNHNVMYWYQQKSSQAPKLLFHYYDKDFNNEADTPDNFQSRRPNTSFCFLDIRSPGLGDTAMYLCATSRGADYQPQHFGDGTRLSIL.

The chain recombines TRBV5-1 with TRBJ2-5, with a possible D match to TRBD2 (6 bases). V was trimmed by 0 bases and J by 4 bases, leaving 7 bases between them. In germline, CDR1 is SGHRS, CDR2 YFSETQ. This CDR3 has 13 residues. The DNA of the CDR3 is TGCGCCAGCAGCTTGGACGGGAGAGAGACCCAGTACTTC. Protein product: CASSLDGRETQYF.

The chain carries TRBV11-2 and TRBJ2-7; possible D gene TRBD1, 8 bases. V was pared by 1 base and J by 2 bases, with 15 bases between. This CDR3 comprises 16 residues. The germline gives CDR1 SGHAT, CDR2 FQNNGV. CDR3 sequence reads: CASSLVGQGLTYEQYF. The DNA for the CDR3 is TGTGCCAGCAGCTTAGTTGGACAGGGACTAACCTACGAGCAGTACTTC.

The genes are TRBV28 and TRBJ2-7; a weak D match, TRBD2 (5 bases). This CDR3 comprises 14 residues. Germline CDR1 MDHEN, CDR2 SYDVKM. The V gene lost 3 bases and the J gene lost 0 bases, with 9 bases spanning the gap. CDR3 bases: TGTGCCAGCAGTTTTCCGGGATACTCCTACGAGCAGTACTTC. Translating it yields CASSFPGYSYEQYF. The entire variable domain, with the rest obtained from reference TRBV28 and TRBJ2-7, is as follows: DVKVTQSSRYLVKRTGEKVFLECVQDMDHENMFWYRQDPGLGLRLIYFSYDVKMKEKGDIPEGYSVSREKKERFSLILESASTNQTSMYLCASSFPGYSYEQYFGPGTRLTVT.

CDR3 bases: TGTGCCAGCAGCTTGGACAGAAGCACAGCTACCTACAATGAGCAGTTCTTC. Its translation is CASSLDRSTATYNEQFF. The gene calls are TRBV5-6 and TRBJ2-1, with D unclear. The germline V and J ends were trimmed by 0 bases and 2 bases, with 15 bases remaining between them. Germline loops: CDR1 SGHDT, CDR2 YYEEEE. The CDR3 consists of 17 residues.

The CDR3 reads CASSPKDRGPSLTGYTF. CDR3 sequence (DNA): TGTGCCAGCTCACCGAAAGACAGGGGGCCTTCCCTTACCGGCTACACCTTC. The chain is built from TRBV18 and TRBJ1-2; 10 nucleotides match TRBD1. Per the germline V gene, CDR1 is KGHSH and CDR2 is LQKENI. CDR3 length: 17 amino acids. With 3 bases clipped from V and 8 bases from J, the junction kept 15 bases outside the gene matches.